This T cell receptor (beta chain) was captured in a study of T cell responses to AZD1222 COVID-19 vaccine. This clone was recorded once. The method was immunoSEQ multiplex PCR; TCRdb's version includes in-frame clones alone and lacks a portion of them. In the table there are 100,000 to 150,000 clones, 75% to 85% of which are singletons. This sequence originates from an adult who received the AZD1222 COVID-19 vaccine. The sample consisted of peripheral blood, taken 28 days after the second AZD1222 dose.

CDR3 sequence: CASSFKGVLPGTQYF. The CDR3 DNA is TGTGCCAGCAGCTTTAAGGGGGTCCTCCCGGGGACCCAGTACTTC. The chain has TRBV7-2 and TRBJ2-5, with D tentatively TRBD1 (6 bases). Germline V lookup: CDR1 SGHTA, CDR2 FQGNSA. The CDR3 runs 15 residues. V gave up 3 bases and J gave up 7 bases, with 18 bases separating them.